This T cell receptor (beta chain) emerged from a study of radiation and T cells in renal cell carcinoma. Documented time point: blood 2 weeks post-SBRT. The treatment denotes: 15 Gy SBRT to primary tumor, nephrectomy 4 weeks later. This CDR3 has 15 residues. V lost 0 bases to trimming and J lost 5 bases, with 14 bases between them. Germline V gene lookup returns CDR1 SGHRS and CDR2 YFSETQ. Sequencing was performed with immunoSEQ multiplex PCR; in TCRdb, only in-frame clones are kept and a portion is missing. The sample carries over 55,000 clones, around 77% recorded once. This chain connects TRBV5-1 to TRBJ1-1; D ambiguous. The clonotype was recovered from a man between 60 and 75 years old with renal cell carcinoma. The sample here was blood, taken from a patient whose treatment included radiotherapy and nephrectomy. The CDR3 nucleotides are TGCGCCAGCAGCTTGGTCCGGGAATTTAGAACTGAAGCTTTCTTT. Encoded protein: CASSLVREFRTEAFF.